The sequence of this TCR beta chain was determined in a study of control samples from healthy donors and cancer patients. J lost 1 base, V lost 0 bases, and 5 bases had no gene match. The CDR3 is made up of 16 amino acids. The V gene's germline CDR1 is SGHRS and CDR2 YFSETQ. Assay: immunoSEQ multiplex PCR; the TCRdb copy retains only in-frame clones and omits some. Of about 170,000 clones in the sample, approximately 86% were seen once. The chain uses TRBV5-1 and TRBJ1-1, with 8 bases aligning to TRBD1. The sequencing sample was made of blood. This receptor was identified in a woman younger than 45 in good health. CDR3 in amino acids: CASSLGAGGWNTEAFF. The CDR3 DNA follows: TGCGCCAGCAGCTTGGGGGCAGGGGGCTGGAACACTGAAGCTTTCTTT.